This TCR beta chain was documented in a study of T cell responses to AZD1222 COVID-19 vaccine. The assay was immunoSEQ multiplex PCR, and TCRdb's table has in-frame clones only and misses some. The sample consists of tens of thousands of clones, approximately 90% of them appearing once. Concerning this clone itself: Its cognate antigen is unknown.

The CDR3 extends over 14 amino acids. V lost 2 bases to trimming and J lost 6 bases, with 14 bases between them. Germline V gene data show CDR1 as MNHNS and CDR2 as SASEGT. General study findings and limits: Baseline seropositivity occurred in only six AZD1222 recipients.

This clonotype originated in an adult in good health. The material was peripheral blood, obtained on day 0 of AZD1222 vaccination. This sequence joins TRBV6-1 and TRBJ2-7; D is perhaps TRBD2 (5 bases). The CDR3 sequence: CASSEWEGSGEQYF. CDR3 DNA: TGTGCCAGCAGTGAATGGGAAGGGAGCGGCGAGCAGTACTTC.